Reported below is one T cell receptor beta chain. Its antigen is still unknown. These data belong to a study of cytomegalovirus exposure and HLA in healthy donors. The wider study: HLA-typed donors were the source of about 85 million unique TCRs held in an early data release.

60 Vbeta and 13 Jbeta primers were used in PCR. TCRdb keeps only in-frame clones here, not all; method: immunoSEQ multiplex PCR. The table includes approximately 100,000 clones, around 75% detected once. CDR1 is SGHDN, CDR2 FVKESK, per germline. Trimming shortened V by 6 bases and J by 3 bases, and 11 bases separated the two germline ends. There are 14 residues in the CDR3. Study conclusions and caveats: Of the V segments, some could not be distinguished, including TRBV6-2 and TRBV6-3, and were excluded. As was reported, the classifier diagnosed cytomegalovirus status with high specificity and sensitivity.

Healthy bone marrow donors made up the donors. The clonotype originates from a man younger than 35 in good health and CMV-seropositive. This chain connects TRBV14 to TRBJ2-2, with D possibly being TRBD1 (6 bases). The sample comprised PBMCs. This CDR3 is CASRSGQYTGELFF. The CDR3 coding sequence is TGTGCCAGCAGGTCCGGACAGTACACCGGGGAGCTGTTTTTT.